This T cell receptor beta chain originates from a study of T cells after yellow fever vaccination. The wider study: Fractions with few cells were prepared using SMART-Seq v4 Ultra Low Input.

This clonotype was counted a few times. The antigen is undetermined. Whole-study findings and limits: Some clonotypes, a small share, were shared between CD4 and CD8 compartments. Weaker, the secondary response had a peak occurring faster, on day 5 versus 15. A large majority of primary-vaccination clones showed up again after the booster (96% CD4, 85% to 90% CD8).

TCRdb fed the 5' RACE reads into MiXCR, producing one record per CDR3 protein. The sample has under 300,000 distinct CDR3 sequences, roughly 13% seen once. Germline trimming cut 6 bases from V and 3 bases from J; bases unmatched to any gene: 5. CDR3 length equals 15 residues. CDR1 is SGHRS, CDR2 YFSETQ, per germline. The rearrangement uses TRBV5-1 and TRBJ2-1; 11 nucleotides agree with TRBD2. This clonotype was sampled from a man aged 30-40 years who received the YFV17D yellow fever vaccine. The sequencing here drew on CD4+ T cells sorted from PBMCs, taken 45 days after the yellow fever booster vaccination. The CDR3 here is CASNSGTSGYNEQFF. In DNA form, the CDR3 reads TGCGCCAGCAACTCCGGGACTAGCGGCTACAATGAGCAGTTCTTC.